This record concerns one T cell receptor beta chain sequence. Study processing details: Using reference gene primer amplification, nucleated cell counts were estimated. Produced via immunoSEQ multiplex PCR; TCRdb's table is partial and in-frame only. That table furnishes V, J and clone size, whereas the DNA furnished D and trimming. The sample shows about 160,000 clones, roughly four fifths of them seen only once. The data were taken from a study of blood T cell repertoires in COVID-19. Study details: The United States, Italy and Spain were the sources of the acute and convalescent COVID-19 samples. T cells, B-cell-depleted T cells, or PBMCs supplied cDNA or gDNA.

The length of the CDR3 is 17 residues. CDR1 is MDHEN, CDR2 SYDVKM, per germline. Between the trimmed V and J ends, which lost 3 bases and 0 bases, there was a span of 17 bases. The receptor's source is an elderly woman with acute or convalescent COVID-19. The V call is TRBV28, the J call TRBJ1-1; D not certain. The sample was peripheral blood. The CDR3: CASSFYTGFSMNTEAFF. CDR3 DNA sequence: TGTGCCAGCAGTTTTTACACCGGGTTTTCAATGAACACTGAAGCTTTCTTT. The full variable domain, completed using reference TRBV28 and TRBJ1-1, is DVKVTQSSRYLVKRTGEKVFLECVQDMDHENMFWYRQDPGLGLRLIYFSYDVKMKEKGDIPEGYSVSREKKERFSLILESASTNQTSMYLCASSFYTGFSMNTEAFFGQGTRLTVV.